These 14 T cell receptor beta chains came from one sample sequenced in a study of post-analysis software for immune sequencing data. The study, taken as a whole, reports: Included in a set of a few TRBV segments more frequent in patients than controls were TRBV5-6, TRBV5-1 and TRBV20-1.

Unique-molecular-identifier-tagged TCR beta cDNA libraries were used. TCRdb re-derived calls from the PCR reads in MiXCR, one entry per CDR3 protein. Of a few hundred thousand distinct CDR3 sequences in the sample, around 40% are singletons; the top ten hold 12%. Their cognate antigens are unknown. Input material: blood. The receptors here all came from a girl between 5 and 17 years old with multiple sclerosis.

This chain joins TRBV11-3 and TRBJ1-5; 9 bases match TRBD1. The germline V gene has CDR1 SGHNT and CDR2 YENEEA. Germline trimming cut 5 bases from V and 2 bases from J; bases unmatched to any gene: 10. This CDR3 region has 17 residues. The chain's CDR3 is CASSPVTRQGGNQPQHF. CDR3 sequence (DNA): TGTGCCAGCAGCCCGGTTACGAGACAGGGGGGCAATCAGCCCCAGCATTTT.

The chain carries TRBV15 and TRBJ2-1, with a possible D match to TRBD2 (6 bases). V was pared by 0 bases and J by 3 bases, with 9 bases between. The CDR3 is made up of 15 amino acids. Germline V CDR1 and CDR2: LNHNV, YYDKDF (reference sequence). This CDR3 is CATSREIADYNEQFF. In nucleotides, the CDR3 is TGTGCCACCAGCAGAGAGATAGCGGACTACAATGAGCAGTTCTTC.

The V and J genes are TRBV15 and TRBJ2-7, with a tentative D call TRBD1 (5 bases). The V gene lost 0 bases and the J gene lost 0 bases, with 12 bases spanning the gap. Germline CDR1 is LNHNV and CDR2 is YYDKDF (reference sequence). The CDR3 has 16 amino acids. Written as DNA, the CDR3 is TGTGCCACCAGCAGAGATACGGCAGGGCTCTCCTACGAGCAGTACTTC. Encoded protein: CATSRDTAGLSYEQYF.

This clonotype came up many times. The chain carries TRBV6-6 and TRBJ2-7, with 10 bases matching TRBD1. V lost 6 bases and J lost 3; bases outside the gene matches: 5. Germline CDR1 and CDR2: MNHNY and SVGAGI (reference sequence). This CDR3 is 14 amino acids long. The CDR3 here is CASRPGQGNYEQYF. In nucleotides, the CDR3 is TGTGCCAGCAGGCCGGGACAGGGGAACTACGAGCAGTACTTC.

The V gene is TRBV7-2, the J gene TRBJ2-5; 11 bases map to TRBD2. Germline V gene lookup returns CDR1 SGHTA and CDR2 FQGNSA. Germline trimming cut 6 bases from V and 4 bases from J; bases unmatched to any gene: 7. The CDR3 consists of 15 residues. CDR3 sequence: CASSQSGLAGETQYF. CDR3 bases: TGTGCCAGCAGTCAATCCGGACTAGCGGGAGAGACCCAGTACTTC.

The V gene is TRBV3-1, the J gene TRBJ2-1; the D gene could be TRBD1 or TRBD2 (5 bases each). Trimming cost V 1 base and J 5 bases, with 12 bases left between them. CDR1 and CDR2 (germline): LGHDT, YNNKEL (reference sequence). CDR3 length: 15 residues. The CDR3, as DNA: TGTGCCAGCAGCCAAGGGTCGGGACCCGACAATGAGCAGTTCTTC. Protein: CASSQGSGPDNEQFF.

This chain joins TRBV9 and TRBJ1-1; weak D call: TRBD1 (5 bases). Deletions cut 2 bases from V and 0 bases from J, with 14 bases between. Germline lookup yields CDR1 SGDLS and CDR2 YYNGEE. The CDR3 is made up of 16 amino acids. The CDR3 loop reads CASSVGPKLMNTEAFF. The CDR3, as DNA: TGTGCCAGCAGCGTGGGACCGAAGCTAATGAACACTGAAGCTTTCTTT.

The V and J genes are TRBV6-6 and TRBJ2-7; 10 nucleotides line up with TRBD2. With V trimmed by 6 bases and J by 6 bases, 8 bases remained unmatched. The CDR3 is 14 residues long. Germline V gene lookup returns CDR1 MNHNY and CDR2 SVGAGI (reference sequence). The CDR3 reads CASSASGRASEQYF. The CDR3 nucleotides are TGTGCCAGCAGCGCGAGCGGGAGGGCCTCCGAGCAGTACTTC.

The J gene is TRBJ1-2, the V gene TRBV5-1, with D perhaps matching TRBD1 (6 bases). The V and J ends lost 0 bases and 4 bases respectively, with 13 bases between them. The CDR3 runs 15 residues. Looked up from germline, CDR1 is SGHRS and CDR2 is YFSETQ. The CDR3 here is CASSLDAGAPYGYTF. The CDR3, as DNA: TGCGCCAGCAGCTTGGATGCGGGGGCACCCTATGGCTACACCTTC.

The gene calls are TRBV7-8 and TRBJ2-3; maybe TRBD2 (5 bases). The ends were cut back, 1 base at V and 6 bases at J, with 14 bases in the middle. Germline CDR1 is SGHVS and CDR2 is FQNEAQ. The CDR3 consists of 15 residues. The CDR3 protein is CASSLESREGDTQYF. Here the CDR3 DNA reads TGTGCCAGCAGCTTAGAATCCCGAGAGGGTGATACGCAGTATTTT.

The chain employs TRBV6-5 and TRBJ2-1, with D perhaps matching TRBD2 (5 bases). V was clipped by 2 bases and J by 2 bases, with 19 bases between them. Germline-derived CDR1 and CDR2 are MNHEY and SVGAGI. CDR3 length: 18 amino acids. The DNA for the CDR3 is TGTGCCAGCAGTTACGATCTGAGGTTTAGCGAAACCTACAATGAGCAGTTCTTC. Amino acids: CASSYDLRFSETYNEQFF.

There are a few counts of this clonotype. This rearrangement joins TRBV6-4 to TRBJ2-1; D remains unclear. CDR1 is MRHNA, CDR2 SNTAGT, per germline. The CDR3 sequence is 14 residues long. Trimming removed 0 bases at V and 5 bases at J, with 8 bases between. The CDR3 DNA reads TGTGCCAGCAGTGACTCATGGTACAACAATGAGCAGTTCTTC. The encoded protein is CASSDSWYNNEQFF.

V gene TRBV12-3 or TRBV12-4 combines with J gene TRBJ2-7; TRBD2 matches 9 bases. The CDR3 length is 15 residues. The junction had 8 bases not matched to a gene; V was cut back by 6 bases and J by 2 bases. The CDR3 here is CASSLSGSWPYEQYF. In DNA, the CDR3 is TGTGCCAGCAGCCTTAGCGGGAGTTGGCCCTACGAGCAGTACTTC.

There are a few counts of this clonotype. Here the CDR3 reads CASSELGLSYGYTF. CDR3 bases: TGTGCCAGCAGTGAACTGGGGCTCTCCTATGGCTACACCTTC. The rearrangement joins TRBV25-1 to TRBJ1-2; possibly TRBD1 for D (5 bases). The V and J ends lost 2 bases and 4 bases respectively, with 11 bases between them. The CDR3 has 14 residues. Germline assignment: CDR1 MGHDK and CDR2 SYGVNS.